This T cell receptor (beta chain) was sequenced in a study of tumor and adjacent non-tumor tissue in lung cancer. On the study more broadly: The cohort had around twelve adenocarcinoma, 2 squamous cell and 1 small cell patients. Each sample yielded roughly 4 million productive TCRbeta reads on average. Broader study findings: TCR diversity was significantly greater in tumor than normal lung tissue.

A modified ARM-PCR protocol with three rounds of nested PCR amplified TCRbeta. TCRdb analysed the multiplex PCR reads with MiXCR anew, one entry per CDR3 protein. The sample comprises 75,000 to 90,000 distinct CDR3 sequences, around 80% of which are singletons, and about a fifth rests with the top ten. This sample's RNA came from whole unsorted tissue. Distant lung tissue was collected more than 3 cm away from the tumor edge. With respect to this clonotype: Its antigen is as yet unknown.

Germline V gives CDR1 SGDLS, CDR2 YYNGEE. The CDR3 is made up of 13 amino acids. V shed 3 bases and J 8 bases; nucleotides not matched to a gene: 5. This TCR came from a woman aged 45-65 years with non-small cell lung cancer. Sequenced material: distant non-tumor lung tissue. The J gene is TRBJ2-1, the V gene TRBV9, with 7 bases that match TRBD2. The CDR3 sequence: CASSAPAGDEQFF. In DNA, the CDR3 is TGTGCCAGCAGCGCCCCCGCGGGGGATGAGCAGTTCTTC.